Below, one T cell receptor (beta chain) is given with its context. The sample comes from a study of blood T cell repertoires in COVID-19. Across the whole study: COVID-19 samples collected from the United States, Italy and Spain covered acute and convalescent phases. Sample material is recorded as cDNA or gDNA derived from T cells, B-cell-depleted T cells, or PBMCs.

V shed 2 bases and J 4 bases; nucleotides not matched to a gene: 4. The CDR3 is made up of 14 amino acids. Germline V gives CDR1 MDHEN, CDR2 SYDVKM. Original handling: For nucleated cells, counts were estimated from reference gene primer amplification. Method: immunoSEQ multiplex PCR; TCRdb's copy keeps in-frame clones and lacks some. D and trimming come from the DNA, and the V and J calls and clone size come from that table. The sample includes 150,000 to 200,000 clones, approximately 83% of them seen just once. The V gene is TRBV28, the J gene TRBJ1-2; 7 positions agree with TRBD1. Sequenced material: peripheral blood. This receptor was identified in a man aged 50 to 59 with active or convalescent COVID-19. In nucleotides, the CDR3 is TGTGCCAGCAGTTTAGGGAACAGGGGCTATGGCTACACCTTC. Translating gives CASSLGNRGYGYTF.